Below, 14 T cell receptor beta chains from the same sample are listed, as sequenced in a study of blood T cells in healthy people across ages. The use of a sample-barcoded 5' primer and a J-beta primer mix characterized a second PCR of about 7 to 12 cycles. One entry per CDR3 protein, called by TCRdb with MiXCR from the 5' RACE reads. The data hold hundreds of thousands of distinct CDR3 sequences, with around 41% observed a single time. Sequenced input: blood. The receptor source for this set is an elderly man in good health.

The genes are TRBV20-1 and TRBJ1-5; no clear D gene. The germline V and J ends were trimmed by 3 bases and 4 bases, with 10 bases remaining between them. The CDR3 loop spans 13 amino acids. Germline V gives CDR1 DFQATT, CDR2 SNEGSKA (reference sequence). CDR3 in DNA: TGCAGTGCTAGGCGCGACTTAAATCAGCCCCAGCATTTT. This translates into CSARRDLNQPQHF.

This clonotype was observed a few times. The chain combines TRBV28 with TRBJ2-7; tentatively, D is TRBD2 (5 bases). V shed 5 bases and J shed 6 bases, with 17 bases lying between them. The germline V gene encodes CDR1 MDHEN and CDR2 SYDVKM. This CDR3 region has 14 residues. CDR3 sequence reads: CASSPPGIQLEQYF. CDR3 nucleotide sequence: TGTGCCAGCAGTCCGCCCGGGATTCAGCTCGAGCAGTACTTC.

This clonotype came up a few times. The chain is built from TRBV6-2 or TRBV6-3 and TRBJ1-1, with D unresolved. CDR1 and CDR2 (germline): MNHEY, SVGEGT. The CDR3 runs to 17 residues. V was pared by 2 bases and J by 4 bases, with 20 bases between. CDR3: CASSYGVKRVKGTEAFF. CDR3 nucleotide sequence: TGTGCCAGCAGTTACGGGGTCAAAAGGGTAAAGGGCACTGAAGCTTTCTTT.

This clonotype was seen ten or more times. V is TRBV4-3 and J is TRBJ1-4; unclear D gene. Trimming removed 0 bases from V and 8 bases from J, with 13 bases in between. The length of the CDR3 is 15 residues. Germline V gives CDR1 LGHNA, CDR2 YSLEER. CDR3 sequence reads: CASSQDIGVWEKLFF. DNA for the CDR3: TGCGCCAGCAGCCAAGATATCGGGGTCTGGGAAAAACTGTTTTTT.

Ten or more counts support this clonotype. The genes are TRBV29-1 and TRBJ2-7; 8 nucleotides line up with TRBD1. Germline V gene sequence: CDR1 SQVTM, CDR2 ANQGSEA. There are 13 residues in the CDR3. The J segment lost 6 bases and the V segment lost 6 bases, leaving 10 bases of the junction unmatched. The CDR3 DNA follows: TGCAGCGTGTTACAGGGGGTTTCAAGCGAGCAGTACTTC. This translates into CSVLQGVSSEQYF.

CDR3 nucleotide sequence: TGTGCCAGCAGCAACGATCCTACGAGCGGGAGGGGATGGATAGCCAAAAACATTCAGTACTTC. Residues: CASSNDPTSGRGWIAKNIQYF. The V and J genes are TRBV21-1 and TRBJ2-4; the D call of TRBD2 is as the table states it, not checked on the DNA. TRBV21-1 is assigned pseudogene status. This CDR3 spans 21 amino acids.

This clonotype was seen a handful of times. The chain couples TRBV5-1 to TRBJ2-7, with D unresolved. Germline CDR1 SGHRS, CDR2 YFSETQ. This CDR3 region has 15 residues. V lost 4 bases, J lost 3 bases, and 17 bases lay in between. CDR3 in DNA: TGCGCCAGCAGCCCCCCATCCCCCCTTGGCTACGAGCAGTACTTC. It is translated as CASSPPSPLGYEQYF.

The CDR3 DNA reads TGTGCCAGCAGTGCGCCAGGGGGAATCAATCAGCCCCAGCATTTT. Its translation: CASSAPGGINQPQHF. The chain uses TRBV6-2 or TRBV6-3 and TRBJ1-5; 7 bases map to TRBD1. CDR3 length equals 15 residues. Germline trimming cut 5 bases from V and 3 bases from J; bases unmatched to any gene: 7. CDR1 is MNHEY and CDR2 is SVGEGT in the germline V gene.

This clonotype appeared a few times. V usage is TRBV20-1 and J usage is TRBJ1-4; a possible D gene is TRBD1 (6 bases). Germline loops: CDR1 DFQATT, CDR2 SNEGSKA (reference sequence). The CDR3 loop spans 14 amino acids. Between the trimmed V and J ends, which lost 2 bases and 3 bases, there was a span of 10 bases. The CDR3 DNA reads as TGCAGTGCTAGAACAGGGTCGGCTAATGAAAAACTGTTTTTT. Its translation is CSARTGSANEKLFF.

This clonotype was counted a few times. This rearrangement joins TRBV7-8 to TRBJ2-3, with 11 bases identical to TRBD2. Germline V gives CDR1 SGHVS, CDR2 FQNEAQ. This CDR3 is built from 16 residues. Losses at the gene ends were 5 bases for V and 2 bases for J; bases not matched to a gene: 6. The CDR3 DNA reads TGTGCCAGCAGCAAGACTAGCGGGGTGAACACAGATACGCAGTATTTT. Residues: CASSKTSGVNTDTQYF.

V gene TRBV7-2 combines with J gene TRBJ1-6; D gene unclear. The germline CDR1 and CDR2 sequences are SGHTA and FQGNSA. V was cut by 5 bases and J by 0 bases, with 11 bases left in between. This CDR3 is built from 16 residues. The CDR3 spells CASSRGRSSYNSPLHF. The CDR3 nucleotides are TGTGCCAGCAGCCGCGGACGCAGCTCCTATAATTCACCCCTCCACTTT. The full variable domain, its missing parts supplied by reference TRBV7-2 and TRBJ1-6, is GAGVSQSPSNKVTEKGKDVELRCDPISGHTALYWYRQSLGQGLEFLIYFQGNSAPDKSGLPSDRFSAERTGGSVSTLTIQRTQQEDSAVYLCASSRGRSSYNSPLHFGNGTRLTVT.

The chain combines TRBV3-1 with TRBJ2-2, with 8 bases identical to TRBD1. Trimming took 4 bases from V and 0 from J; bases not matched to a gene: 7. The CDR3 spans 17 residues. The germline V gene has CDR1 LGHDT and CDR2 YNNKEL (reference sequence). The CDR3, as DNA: TGTGCCAGCAGCCCAACCGCAGGGGGCTCGAACACCGGGGAGCTGTTTTTT. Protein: CASSPTAGGSNTGELFF.

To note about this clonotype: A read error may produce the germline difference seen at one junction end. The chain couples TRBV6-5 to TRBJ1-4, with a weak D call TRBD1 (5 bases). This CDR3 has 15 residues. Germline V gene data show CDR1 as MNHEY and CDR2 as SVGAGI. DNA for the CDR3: TGTGCCAGCAGTTCACCCGGGACCCGGAATGAAAAACTGTCTTTT. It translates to CASSSPGTRNEKLSF.

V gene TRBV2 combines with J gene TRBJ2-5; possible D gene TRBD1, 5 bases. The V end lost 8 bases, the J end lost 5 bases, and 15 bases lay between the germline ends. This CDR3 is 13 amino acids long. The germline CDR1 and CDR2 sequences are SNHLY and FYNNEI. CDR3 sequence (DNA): TGTGCCAGCGGATTACAGGCTGGCGAGACCCAGTACTTC. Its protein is CASGLQAGETQYF. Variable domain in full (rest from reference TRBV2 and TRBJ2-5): EPEVTQTPSHQVTQMGQEVILRCVPISNHLYFYWYRQILGQKVEFLVSFYNNEISEKSEIFDDQFSVERPDGSNFTLKIRSTKLEDSAMYFCASGLQAGETQYFGPGTRLLVL.